This T cell receptor beta chain was recovered during a study of T cell repertoires in cytomegalovirus infection. Study-level information: TCR beta signatures that were public indicated CMV infection and matching HLA type.

Via MiXCR, TCRdb re-called the reads, giving one row per CDR3 protein. The sample has some 180,000 distinct CDR3 sequences, 17% seen once. This CDR3 has 14 amino acids. CDR1 is SGHRS and CDR2 is YFSETQ in the germline V gene. V lost 6 bases, J lost 1 base, and 10 bases lay in between. The sequencing sample was made of CD8+ T cells from PBMCs. The V gene is TRBV5-1, the J gene TRBJ2-2, with D maybe TRBD2 (6 bases). This receptor was taken from a human donor in good health (CMV status not recorded). Some clones in this sample may be carry-over from other donors' samples. The CDR3 loop is CASNWRGNTGELFF. Written as DNA, the CDR3 is TGCGCCAGCAACTGGCGGGGGAACACCGGGGAGCTGTTTTTT.